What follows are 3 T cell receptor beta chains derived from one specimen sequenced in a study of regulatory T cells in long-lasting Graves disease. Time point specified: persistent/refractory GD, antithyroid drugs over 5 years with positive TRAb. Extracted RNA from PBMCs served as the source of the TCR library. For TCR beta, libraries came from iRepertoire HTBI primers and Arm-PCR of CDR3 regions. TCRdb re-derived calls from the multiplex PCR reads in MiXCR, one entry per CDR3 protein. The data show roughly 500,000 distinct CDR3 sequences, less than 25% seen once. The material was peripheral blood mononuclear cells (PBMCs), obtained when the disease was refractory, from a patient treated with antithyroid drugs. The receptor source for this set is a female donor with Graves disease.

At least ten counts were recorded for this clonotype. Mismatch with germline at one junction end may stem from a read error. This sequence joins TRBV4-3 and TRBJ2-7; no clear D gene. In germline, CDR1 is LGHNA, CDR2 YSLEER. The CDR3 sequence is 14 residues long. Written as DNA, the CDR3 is TGTGCCAGCAGCCCATGGGGTGGAACCTACGAGCAGTACTTC. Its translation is CASSPWGGTYEQYF.

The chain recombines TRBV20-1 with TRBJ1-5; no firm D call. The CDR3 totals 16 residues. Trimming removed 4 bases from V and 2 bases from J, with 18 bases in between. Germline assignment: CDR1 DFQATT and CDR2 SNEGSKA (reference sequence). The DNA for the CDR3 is TGCAGTGCTAAGTCTACAGTGGGCTTCGGCAATCAGCCCCAGCATTTT. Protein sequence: CSAKSTVGFGNQPQHF.

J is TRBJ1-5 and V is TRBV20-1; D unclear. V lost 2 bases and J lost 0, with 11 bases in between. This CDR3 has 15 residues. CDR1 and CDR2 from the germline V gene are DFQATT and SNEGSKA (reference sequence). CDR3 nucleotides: TGCAGTGCTAGAATTACGGATAATAGCAATCAGCCCCAGCATTTT. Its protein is CSARITDNSNQPQHF.